This T cell receptor (beta chain) stems from a study of T cells after yellow fever vaccination (dated by TCRdb to between 2017 and 2020). About the investigation overall: Libraries from fractions with low cell numbers were prepared with the SMART-Seq v4 Ultra Low Input RNA kit. To follow T-cell clones before and after primary and booster YFV17D yellow fever vaccination, bulk TCR alpha and beta repertoires were sequenced over time. Two healthy male donors, one aged 18 to 30 and one aged 30 to 40 years, made up the cohort. Blood was collected at multiple timepoints before and after primary and secondary immunization, and bulk PBMC replicates and cell subsets were isolated.

Overall study outcomes, separate from this receptor: The secondary T-cell response was weaker than the primary response but faster, peaking on day 5 instead of day 15. After the booster, most of the clones that had expanded following primary vaccination were detected again (roughly 97% of CD4 and around nine tenths of CD8), which suggests that memory was broadly maintained. A small share of clonotypes was detected in both CD4 and CD8 compartments, with the overlap likely arising from convergent recombination. Because only a couple of donors were included in the study, the extent to which the findings can be generalized is limited. Because abundant contaminating clonotypes from the bulk population could be contained in FACS-sorted repertoires, computational filtering was required.

Measured from the cysteine to the phenylalanine, the CDR3 is 11 residues long. CDR3 DNA only is kept here, 33 bases in frame from base 1. Trimming takes 2 bases from V and 5 bases from J, and the germline ends sit 7 bases apart. CDR1 is given as GTSNPN and CDR2 as SVGIG, both from the germline V gene (reference sequence). Synthesis of TCR cDNA relied on 5'RACE template switching, a step that introduced a universal primer site along with unique molecular identifiers. Priming for cDNA synthesis came from both the TCR alpha and TCR beta constant segments. Library amplification used two PCR steps, and the second PCR step added sample barcodes and sequencing adapters. Sequencing of the libraries was done on either Illumina HiSeq 2500 (2x100 bp) or NovaSeq (2x150 bp). The original methods were these. Reads were demultiplexed and collapsed into UMI consensus sequences with MIGEC, and V(D)J alignment was performed with MiXCR. Vaccine-responding clonotypes were defined with edgeR using replicate PBMC samples, requiring FDR below 0.01 and a log2 fold change above 5 up to day 15. Bulk clonotypes were assigned CD4 or CD8 identity according to which sequenced CD4 or CD8 repertoire held them at higher abundance. The public reads were quality trimmed at Q25 with fastp and then assembled into clones with MiXCR by TCRdb, keeping productive beta chains. Every distinct CDR3 protein forms one entry, paired with its most common genes and DNA. The authors' filters were not applied to this entry. The sample table contains hundreds of thousands of distinct CDR3 sequences; only one count was recorded for roughly 14% of them. The top ten clones comprise about 14% of the sample.

The sample's treatment or condition label is to be understood as: live attenuated yellow fever vaccine strain. Two biological replicates of bulk PBMCs were collected at each blood-draw timepoint. A standard Ficoll-Paque protocol was used to isolate PBMCs from peripheral blood. TriZol was used to extract RNA from bulk PBMCs, from CD4 and CD8 fractions, and from dextramer-positive and dextramer-negative fractions. This clonotype was counted only a few times. Its antigen is still unknown. Base-call qualities are not available, and no considerably larger clone is one nucleotide away. Sequenced material: PBMCs, taken on the day of the yellow fever booster vaccination. This clonotype was sampled from a man in his thirties or forties who received the YFV17D yellow fever vaccine. The rearranged chain carries TRBV30 and TRBJ2-7, with no confident D gene call. The CDR3 reads as follows: CAWSRQHEQYF. DNA sequence: TGTGCCTGGAGTCGGCAACACGAGCAGTACTTC.